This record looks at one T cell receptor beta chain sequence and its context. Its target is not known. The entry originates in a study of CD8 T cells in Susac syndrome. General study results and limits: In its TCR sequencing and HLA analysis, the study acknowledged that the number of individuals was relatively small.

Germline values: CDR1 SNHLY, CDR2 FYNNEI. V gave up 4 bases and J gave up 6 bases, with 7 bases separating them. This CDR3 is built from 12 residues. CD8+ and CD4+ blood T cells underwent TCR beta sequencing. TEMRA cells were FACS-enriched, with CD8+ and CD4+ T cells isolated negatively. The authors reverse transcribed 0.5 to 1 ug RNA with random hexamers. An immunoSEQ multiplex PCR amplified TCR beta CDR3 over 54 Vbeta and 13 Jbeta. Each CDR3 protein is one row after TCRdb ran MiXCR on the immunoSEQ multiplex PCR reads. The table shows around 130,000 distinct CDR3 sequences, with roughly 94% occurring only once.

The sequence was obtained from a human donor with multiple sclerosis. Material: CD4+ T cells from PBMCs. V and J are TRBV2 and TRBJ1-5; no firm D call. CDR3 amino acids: CASSVDGQPQHF. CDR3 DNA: TGTGCCAGCAGTGTGGATGGTCAGCCCCAGCATTTT. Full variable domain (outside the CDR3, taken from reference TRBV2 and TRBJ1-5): EPEVTQTPSHQVTQMGQEVILRCVPISNHLYFYWYRQILGQKVEFLVSFYNNEISEKSEIFDDQFSVERPDGSNFTLKIRSTKLEDSAMYFCASSVDGQPQHFGDGTRLSIL.